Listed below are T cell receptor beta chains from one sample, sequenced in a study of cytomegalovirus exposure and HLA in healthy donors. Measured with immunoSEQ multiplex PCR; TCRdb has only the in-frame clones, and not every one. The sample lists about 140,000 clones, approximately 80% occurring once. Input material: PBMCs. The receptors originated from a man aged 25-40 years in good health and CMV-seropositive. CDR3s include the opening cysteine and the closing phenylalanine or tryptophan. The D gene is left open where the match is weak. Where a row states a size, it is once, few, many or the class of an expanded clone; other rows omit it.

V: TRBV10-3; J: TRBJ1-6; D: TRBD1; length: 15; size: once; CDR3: CAISVGQGAESPLHF; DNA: TGTGCCATCAGTGTTGGACAGGGAGCTGAGTCACCCCTCCACTTT
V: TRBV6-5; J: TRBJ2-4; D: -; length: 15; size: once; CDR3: CASSYSFRSENIQYF; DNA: TGTGCCAGCAGTTACTCTTTTCGGTCCGAAAACATTCAGTACTTC
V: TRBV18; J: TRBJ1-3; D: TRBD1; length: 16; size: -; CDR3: CASSTRTGGRGNTIYF; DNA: TGTGCCAGCTCAACAAGGACAGGGGGCCGAGGAAACACCATATATTTT
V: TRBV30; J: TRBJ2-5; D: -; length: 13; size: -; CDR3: CAWDKGVGETQYF; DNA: TGTGCCTGGGACAAAGGGGTAGGAGAGACCCAGTACTTC
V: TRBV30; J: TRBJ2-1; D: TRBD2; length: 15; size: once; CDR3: CAWSKLAGLYNEQFF; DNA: TGTGCCTGGAGTAAACTAGCGGGCTTATACAATGAGCAGTTCTTC
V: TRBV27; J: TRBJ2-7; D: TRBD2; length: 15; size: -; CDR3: CASSYGTSDGNEQYF; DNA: TGTGCCAGCAGTTACGGGACTAGCGATGGGAACGAGCAGTACTTC
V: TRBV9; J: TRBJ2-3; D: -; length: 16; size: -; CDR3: CASSVGLESVTDTQYF; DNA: TGTGCCAGCAGCGTAGGACTAGAAAGTGTCACAGATACGCAGTATTTT
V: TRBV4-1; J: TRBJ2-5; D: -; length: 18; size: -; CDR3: CASSQLSVGVNPAETQYF; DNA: TGCGCCAGCAGCCAATTAAGCGTCGGGGTAAATCCTGCAGAGACCCAGTACTTC
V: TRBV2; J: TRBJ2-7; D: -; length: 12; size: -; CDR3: CASAGLHYEQYF; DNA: TGTGCCAGCGCGGGACTCCACTACGAGCAGTACTTC
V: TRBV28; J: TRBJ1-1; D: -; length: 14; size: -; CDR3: CASSLGGRRTEAFF; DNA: TGTGCCAGCAGTTTGGGGGGGCGTCGCACTGAAGCTTTCTTT
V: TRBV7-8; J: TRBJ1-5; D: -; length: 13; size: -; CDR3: CASSITGNEPQHF; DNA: TGTGCCAGCAGCATAACAGGGAACGAGCCCCAGCATTTT
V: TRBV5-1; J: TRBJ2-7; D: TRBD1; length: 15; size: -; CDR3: CASSPRDRGTYEQYF; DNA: TGCGCCAGCAGCCCAAGGGACAGGGGAACCTACGAGCAGTACTTC
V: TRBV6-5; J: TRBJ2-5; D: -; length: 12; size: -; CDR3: CASSQGQETQYF; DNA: TGTGCCAGCAGCCAGGGGCAAGAGACCCAGTACTTC
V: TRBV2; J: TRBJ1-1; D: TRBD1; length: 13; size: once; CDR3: CASRYRGNTEAFF; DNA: TGTGCCAGCAGATACAGGGGTAACACTGAAGCTTTCTTT
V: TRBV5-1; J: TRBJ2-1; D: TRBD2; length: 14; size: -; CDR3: CASSGTSAYNEQFF; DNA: TGCGCCAGCTCCGGGACTAGCGCCTACAATGAGCAGTTCTTC
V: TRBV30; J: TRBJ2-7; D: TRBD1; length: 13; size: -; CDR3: CASWDRDVREQYF; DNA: TGTGCCTCCTGGGACAGGGATGTCCGCGAGCAGTACTTC
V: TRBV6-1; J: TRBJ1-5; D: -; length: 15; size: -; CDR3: CASYSDQASNQPQHF; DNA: TGTGCCAGCTATAGCGATCAAGCCAGCAATCAGCCCCAGCATTTT
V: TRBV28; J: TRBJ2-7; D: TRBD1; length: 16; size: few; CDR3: CASRPPKGARSYEQYF; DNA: TGTGCCAGCAGGCCCCCTAAGGGGGCGCGGTCCTACGAGCAGTACTTC
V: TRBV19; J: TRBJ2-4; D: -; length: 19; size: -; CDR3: CASTQGGDSGWRAKNIQYF; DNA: TGTGCCAGTACTCAAGGCGGGGACAGTGGGTGGAGGGCCAAAAACATTCAGTACTTC